This TCR beta chain was observed in a study of blood T cell repertoires in COVID-19. The germline V gene encodes CDR1 SGHAT and CDR2 FQNNGV. V lost 2 bases and J lost 0, with 11 bases in between. This CDR3 is built from 15 residues. Here immunoSEQ multiplex PCR was the method, and the copy in TCRdb shows in-frame clones only, minus some. The table shows under 150,000 clones, with 85% occurring only once. This clone is a singleton in its sample. The receptor comes from a woman aged 55-69 years with COVID-19, enrolled during active disease. This chain uses TRBV11-2 with TRBJ2-7; the D gene is possibly TRBD1 (5 bases). The sample consisted of peripheral blood. This CDR3 reads CASSLIPDNSYEQYF. The DNA of the CDR3 is TGTGCCAGCAGCTTAATCCCGGACAACTCCTACGAGCAGTACTTC.